Presented here are 9 T cell receptor beta chains from one specimen sequenced in a study of CD8+CD57+ T cells in acquired aplastic anemia. Genomic DNA, serving as template, underwent TCR beta VDJ and CDR3 profiling. TCRdb passed the reads through MiXCR, listing each CDR3 protein once. The sample holds more than 150,000 distinct CDR3 sequences; 40% to 50% are singletons and the top ten take roughly 3%. Material for sequencing was sorted CD4+, CD8+, or CD8+CD57+ T cells (not recorded which) from PBMCs. Receptors originate from a human donor in good health.

This clonotype came up once. This may stem from a read error, because a much larger clone lies one nucleotide away. This chain joins TRBV6-2 or TRBV6-3 and TRBJ1-1; D not resolved. There are 11 residues in the CDR3. Germline values: CDR1 MNHEY, CDR2 SVGEGT. CDR3: CASRQNTGAFF. The CDR3 nucleotides are TGTGCCAGCAGACAGAACACTGGAGCTTTCTTT.

The genes are TRBV20-1 and TRBJ1-2, with D maybe TRBD1 (6 bases). CDR1 and CDR2 (germline): DFQATT, SNEGSKA (reference sequence). This CDR3 spans 12 amino acids. The V and J ends lost 4 bases and 7 bases respectively, with 13 bases between them. CDR3 in amino acids: CSANREPAGYTF. CDR3 nucleotides: TGCAGTGCTAACAGGGAGCCGGCTGGCTACACCTTC.

CDR3 amino acids: CATPNGTSGRDTQYF. CDR3 in DNA: TGTGCCACCCCAAACGGGACTAGCGGGAGGGATACGCAGTATTTT. The chain joins TRBV2 to TRBJ2-3; 15 bases are a match to TRBD2. Germline lookup yields CDR1 SNHLY and CDR2 FYNNEI. J lost 6 bases, V lost 10 bases, and 8 bases had no gene match. This CDR3 has 15 residues.

Remarks on this clonotype: An end of the junction does not agree with germline; a read error may underlie this. This CDR3 is CATSRPGGLAGHF. In DNA, the CDR3 is TGTGCCACCAGCAGACCGGGGGGCTTAGCGGGACATTTC. The gene calls are TRBV15 and TRBJ2-1; 8 nucleotides align to TRBD2. Germline V gene sequence: CDR1 LNHNV, CDR2 YYDKDF (reference sequence). The CDR3 contains 13 residues.

This clonotype was counted ten times or more. The chain carries TRBV10-3 and TRBJ2-5; D is ambiguous. Germline-derived CDR1 and CDR2 are ENHRY and SYGVKD. V lost 2 bases and J lost 5, with 21 bases in between. The CDR3 length is 17 residues. In DNA, the CDR3 is TGTGCCATCAGTGAGGGCCCCCTGACCAGCCGGTTGGAGACCCAGTACTTC. Translating gives CAISEGPLTSRLETQYF.

This clonotype was detected only a few times. The J gene is TRBJ2-7, the V gene TRBV28; 12 bases map to TRBD2. The J segment lost 4 bases and the V segment lost 1 base, leaving 8 bases of the junction unmatched. This CDR3 has 17 residues. CDR1 and CDR2 from the germline V gene are MDHEN and SYDVKM. The CDR3 sequence is CASSLLLPTSGSYEQYF. Here the CDR3 DNA reads TGTGCCAGCAGTTTATTATTGCCGACTAGCGGGAGTTACGAGCAGTACTTC. Full variable domain (remainder filled in from reference TRBV28 and TRBJ2-7): DVKVTQSSRYLVKRTGEKVFLECVQDMDHENMFWYRQDPGLGLRLIYFSYDVKMKEKGDIPEGYSVSREKKERFSLILESASTNQTSMYLCASSLLLPTSGSYEQYFGPGTRLTVT.

The chain carries TRBV6-6 and TRBJ2-1; TRBD1 agrees at 10 bases. Germline V gene lookup returns CDR1 MNHNY and CDR2 SVGAGI (reference sequence). The length of the CDR3 is 13 residues. With V trimmed by 6 bases and J by 7 bases, 3 bases remained unmatched. The CDR3 region is CASRRTGGNEQFF. The CDR3 coding sequence is TGTGCCAGCAGAAGGACAGGGGGGAATGAGCAGTTCTTC.

This clonotype was counted a few times. CDR3 in amino acids: CASSYSIPGTSRNEQFF. CDR3 in DNA: TGTGCCAGCAGTTACTCGATCCCCGGGACTAGCCGGAATGAGCAGTTCTTC. The rearrangement links TRBV6-2 or TRBV6-3 to TRBJ2-1; TRBD2 matches at 9 bases. The germline V gene has CDR1 MNHEY and CDR2 SVGEGT. J gave up 7 bases and V 0 bases, and 10 bases lay outside the gene matches. The length of the CDR3 is 17 residues.

The rearrangement joins TRBV10-2 to TRBJ2-1, with D tentatively TRBD2 (5 bases). This CDR3 contains 16 residues. Germline V gene lookup returns CDR1 WSHSY and CDR2 SAAADI. V was cut by 6 bases and J by 2 bases, with 17 bases left in between. CDR3 nucleotides: TGCGCCAGCAGCCTACTAGATTCCCCACCCTACAATGAGCAGTTCTTC. This sequence encodes CASSLLDSPPYNEQFF.